What follows is one T cell receptor beta chain and its context. Its antigen is unidentified. Quantitative barcoded 5'-RACE was used to prepare TCR beta libraries. One entry per CDR3 protein results from TCRdb running MiXCR on the 5' RACE reads. The sample includes 350,000 to 450,000 distinct CDR3 sequences, roughly 26% of them seen just once. This sample was included in a study of CD8 T cells in ankylosing spondylitis. Findings and limits, study-wide: Disease-linked clones, CD8+, were relatively rare in peripheral blood. The study identified a TCR beta motif of roughly eight highly homologous variants that appeared characteristic of ankylosing spondylitis blood. There were earlier reports of some motif variants in reactive arthritis synovial fluid and blood. Researchers reportedly found disease-linked clones significantly enriched in matched ankylosing spondylitis synovial fluid.

The sample was blood, either unsorted or a sorted T cell fraction (not recorded which). The TCR was taken from a male donor with ankylosing spondylitis.

DNA for the CDR3: TGTGCCAGCAGCTTATTGGGGGGATGGAACACTGAAGCTTTCTTT. Amino acids: CASSLLGGWNTEAFF. V usage is TRBV11-3 and J usage is TRBJ1-1; maybe TRBD1 (5 bases). The CDR3 is made up of 15 amino acids. CDR1 is SGHNT and CDR2 is YENEEA in the germline V gene. The germline V and J ends were trimmed by 2 bases and 1 base, with 11 bases remaining between them.